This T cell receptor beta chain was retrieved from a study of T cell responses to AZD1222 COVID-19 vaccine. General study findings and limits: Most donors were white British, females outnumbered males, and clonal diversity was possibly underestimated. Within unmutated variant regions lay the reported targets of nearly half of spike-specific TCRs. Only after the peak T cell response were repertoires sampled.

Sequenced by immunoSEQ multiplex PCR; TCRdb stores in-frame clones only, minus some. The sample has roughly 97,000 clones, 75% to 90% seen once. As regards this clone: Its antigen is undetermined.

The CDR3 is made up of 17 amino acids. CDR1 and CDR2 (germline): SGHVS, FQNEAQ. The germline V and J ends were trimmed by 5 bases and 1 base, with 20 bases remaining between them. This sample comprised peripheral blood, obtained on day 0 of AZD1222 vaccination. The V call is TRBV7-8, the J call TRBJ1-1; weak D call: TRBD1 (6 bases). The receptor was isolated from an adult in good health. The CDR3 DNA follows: TGTGCCAGCAGCCATTCTAAGGGGGTTGAGACGAACACTGAAGCTTTCTTT. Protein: CASSHSKGVETNTEAFF.